What follows are 20 T cell receptor beta chains derived from one specimen sequenced in a study of vaccination and CD4 T cells after COVID-19. These receptors' antigens are unknown. Described treatment: approximately nine-day PBMC culture with coronavirus spike peptide pools or control peptides (ViraFEST assay). Those CD4+ T cells from the unexposed donor predate the COVID-19 pandemic (2011-2018). Sequence data for DNA of cultured CD4+ T cells were generated by the Oncomine TCR Beta short-read assay. A single record per CDR3 protein comes from TCRdb applying MiXCR to the PCR reads. The sample holds 9,100 or so distinct CDR3 sequences; around 35% are singletons and the top ten take under 30%. Material for sequencing was CD4+ T cells from blood, cultured in vitro. These receptors were obtained from a human donor in good health.

In this sample, this clonotype turned up a few times. V is TRBV10-1 and J is TRBJ2-3, with TRBD2 matching 7 bases. The V gene end was trimmed by 9 bases and the J gene end by 4 bases; junction bases not matched to a gene: 7. CDR1 and CDR2 (germline): WNHNN, SYGVQD (reference sequence). The CDR3 spans 13 residues. The CDR3 region has the DNA TGCGCCAGTCAGCGGGGAGGAGCAGATACGCAGTATTTT. It translates to CASQRGGADTQYF.

The table lists this clonotype with a few counts. This chain connects TRBV6-1 to TRBJ1-1; D not certain. The CDR3 is made up of 12 amino acids. Per germline, CDR1 MNHNS and CDR2 SASEGT. Trimming took off 7 bases at V and 0 bases at J, with 6 bases between the two ends. This CDR3 is CASTRVNTEAFF. The CDR3 DNA reads as TGTGCCAGCACGAGAGTGAACACTGAAGCTTTCTTT.

This clonotype was recorded once. This chain uses TRBV12-3 or TRBV12-4 with TRBJ2-3; D is uncertain. Trimming stripped 4 bases from V and 7 bases from J, with 3 bases between. The CDR3 extends over 10 amino acids. CDR3: CASSSYTQYF. The CDR3 DNA sequence: TGTGCCAGCAGTTCGTATACGCAGTATTTT.

This clonotype was seen only a few times. The chain carries TRBV6-1 and TRBJ1-2, with D perhaps TRBD1 (5 bases). The CDR3 totals 14 residues. V lost 8 bases, J lost 2 bases, and 15 bases lay in between. Germline V lookup: CDR1 MNHNS, CDR2 SASEGT. The CDR3 protein is CASARDGKNYGYTF. CDR3 sequence (DNA): TGTGCCAGCGCGAGGGACGGGAAAAACTATGGCTACACCTTC.

V and J are TRBV27 and TRBJ1-2, with a weak D call TRBD1 (5 bases). Looked up from germline, CDR1 is MNHEY and CDR2 is SMNVEV (reference sequence). V was cut by 8 bases and J by 3 bases, with 10 bases left in between. CDR3 length: 12 amino acids. This chain's CDR3 is CASGGLYYGYTF. The CDR3 DNA is TGTGCCAGCGGGGGTTTATACTATGGCTACACCTTC.

The V gene is TRBV6-5, the J gene TRBJ1-5, with D unresolved. V lost 0 bases, J lost 4 bases, and 13 bases lay in between. Germline V gives CDR1 MNHEY, CDR2 SVGAGI. This CDR3 has 16 residues. The CDR3 loop is CASSYSMVAVNQPQHF. The CDR3 nucleotides read TGTGCCAGCAGTTACTCGATGGTAGCAGTTAATCAGCCCCAGCATTTT.

In its sample, this clonotype is medium-sized (0.01 to 0.1%). This chain connects TRBV6-4 to TRBJ2-1, with D perhaps TRBD1 or TRBD2 (5 bases each). Trimming stripped 0 bases from V and 5 bases from J, with 5 bases between. From germline, CDR1 is MRHNA and CDR2 SNTAGT. The CDR3 is 13 amino acids. This CDR3 reads CASSDSGHNEQFF. The CDR3 nucleotides read TGTGCCAGCAGTGACTCGGGACACAATGAGCAGTTCTTC.

This clonotype showed up just a few times. The chain has TRBV6-1 and TRBJ1-1; TRBD1 matches 7 bases. The CDR3 loop spans 16 amino acids. The J segment lost 1 base and the V segment lost 7 bases, leaving 12 bases of the junction unmatched. Germline V lookup: CDR1 MNHNS, CDR2 SASEGT. The CDR3 sequence: CASTFGTAQTNTEAFF. CDR3 DNA sequence: TGTGCCAGCACTTTCGGGACAGCGCAAACGAACACTGAAGCTTTCTTT.

The chain joins TRBV5-8 to TRBJ2-5; 7 bases are a match to TRBD2. Trimming took 0 bases from V and 2 from J; bases not matched to a gene: 7. Per germline, CDR1 SGHTS and CDR2 YDEGEE. CDR3 length: 16 amino acids. CDR3 nucleotides: TGTGCCAGCAGCTTGGGAGCGGGACCCCCTCAAGAGACCCAGTACTTC. Protein sequence: CASSLGAGPPQETQYF.

The genes are TRBV2 and TRBJ1-2, with TRBD1 identical over 8 bases. The V segment lost 7 bases and the J segment 4 bases; nucleotides outside the gene matches: 8. Germline V gene data show CDR1 as SNHLY and CDR2 as FYNNEI. The CDR3 contains 14 residues. The CDR3 region has the DNA TGTGCCAGCACCGGACAGGGAAATCGCTATGGCTACACCTTC. Its translation: CASTGQGNRYGYTF.

The sample holds a few counts of this clonotype. The gene calls are TRBV7-2 and TRBJ1-2, with no clear D. V lost 4 bases and J 1 base, leaving 13 bases between the germline ends. This CDR3 has 15 amino acids. Germline CDR1 reads SGHTA; CDR2 reads FQGNSA. Here the CDR3 DNA reads TGTGCCAGCAGCTCCGTCCGGTCGGGTAACTATGGCTACACCTTC. This translates into CASSSVRSGNYGYTF.

The V and J genes are TRBV28 and TRBJ1-4; tentative D call: TRBD1 (6 bases). The CDR3 runs to 17 residues. Trimming shortened V by 5 bases and J by 0 bases, and 16 bases separated the two germline ends. Looked up from germline, CDR1 is MDHEN and CDR2 is SYDVKM. The CDR3, as DNA: TGTGCCAGCAGTACACAGGGTCCGCGGACAACTAATGAAAAACTGTTTTTT. It is translated as CASSTQGPRTTNEKLFF.

The chain joins TRBV20-1 to TRBJ2-2; maybe TRBD1 (5 bases). CDR1 is DFQATT, CDR2 SNEGSKA, per germline (reference sequence). This CDR3 contains 14 residues. Between the trimmed V and J ends, which lost 6 bases and 0 bases, there was a span of 11 bases. CDR3 region: CSAPWGANTGELFF. In DNA form, the CDR3 reads TGCAGTGCCCCGTGGGGCGCGAACACCGGGGAGCTGTTTTTT.

The chain couples TRBV1 to TRBJ1-1. TRBV1 is reported as a pseudogene. This CDR3 is built from 16 residues. The CDR3: CTSSKDRSTTRGGAFF. CDR3 sequence (DNA): TGCACCAGCAGCAAAGACAGATCCACAACACGGGGAGGAGCTTTCTTT.

This clonotype qualifies as large. This chain joins TRBV27 and TRBJ1-3; 7 positions match TRBD1. The CDR3 totals 14 residues. Trimming cost V 6 bases and J 3 bases; bases outside gene matches: 5. Germline CDR1 reads MNHEY; CDR2 reads SMNVEV (reference sequence). In DNA form, the CDR3 reads TGTGCCAGCAGCAAGACAGGGAGTGGAAACACCATATATTTT. Translating it yields CASSKTGSGNTIYF.

This clonotype was counted only a few times. The chain employs TRBV10-1 and TRBJ1-6, with D uncertain. The V end lost 3 bases, the J end lost 7 bases, and 13 bases lay between the germline ends. This CDR3 has 15 amino acids. Per the germline V gene, CDR1 is WNHNN and CDR2 is SYGVQD (reference sequence). CDR3 in amino acids: CASSEDWNANSPLHF. The CDR3 region has the DNA TGCGCCAGCAGTGAAGACTGGAACGCCAATTCACCCCTCCACTTT.

In its sample, this clonotype was seen a few times. V gene TRBV6-1 combines with J gene TRBJ2-5; TRBD1 aligns across 7 bases. V was pared by 6 bases and J by 2 bases, with 6 bases of the junction left unmatched. The CDR3 covers 14 residues. Germline CDR1 MNHNS, CDR2 SASEGT. This chain's CDR3 is CASRQMDRQETQYF. CDR3 coding DNA: TGTGCCAGCAGACAAATGGACAGGCAAGAGACCCAGTACTTC.

This clonotype has just a few counts. The rearrangement links TRBV6-5 to TRBJ2-2; no clear D. This CDR3 has 13 residues. The germline V gene has CDR1 MNHEY and CDR2 SVGAGI. Trimming took 2 bases from V and 0 from J, leaving 1 base between them. This CDR3 is CASSYTNTGELFF. The CDR3 DNA sequence: TGTGCCAGCAGTTACACGAACACCGGGGAGCTGTTTTTT.

This clonotype showed up just a few times. This sequence joins TRBV6-1 and TRBJ1-2; D remains unclear. Looked up from germline, CDR1 is MNHNS and CDR2 is SASEGT. V shed 5 bases and J shed 2 bases, with 12 bases lying between them. The CDR3 covers 14 residues. The CDR3 reads CASSPRTGNYGYTF. The CDR3 bases are TGTGCCAGCAGTCCCCGGACCGGGAACTATGGCTACACCTTC.

This sequence joins TRBV7-3 and TRBJ1-1, with D tentatively TRBD1 (6 bases). Trimming took 5 bases from V and 4 from J, leaving 11 bases between them. The CDR3 is made up of 13 amino acids. The germline V gene encodes CDR1 SGHTA and CDR2 FQGTGA. CDR3 DNA: TGTGCCAGCAGCCCCACAGGGTCCACTGAAGCTTTCTTT. It is translated as CASSPTGSTEAFF.